These 22 T cell receptor beta chains were sequenced from one sample in a study of shared clonotypes between healthy human individuals. Naive CD8 cells were CD45RO-negative, positively selected for CCR7, excluding terminally differentiated effector memory CD45RA+ cells. Using immunoSEQ multiplex PCR, the repertoire was profiled, and TCRdb retains in-frame clones only, with some absent. The table shows about 680,000 clones, with about 90% occurring only once. Sequences were obtained from naive CD8+ T cells sorted from blood. All receptors derive from a man aged 25 to 40 in good health.

The rearrangement uses TRBV6-1 and TRBJ2-7, with D perhaps being TRBD1 or TRBD2 (5 bases each). CDR1 is MNHNS, CDR2 SASEGT, per germline. The CDR3 sequence is 15 residues long. V lost 4 bases to trimming and J lost 4 bases, with 17 bases between them. The CDR3 spells CASSVRAGKEYEQYF. In DNA form, the CDR3 reads TGTGCCAGCAGTGTGCGGGCAGGGAAAGAGTACGAGCAGTACTTC.

This rearrangement joins TRBV18 to TRBJ2-7, with TRBD1 matching 12 bases. Germline trimming cut 3 bases from V and 7 bases from J; bases unmatched to any gene: 4. Germline loops: CDR1 KGHSH, CDR2 LQKENI. The length of the CDR3 is 14 residues. The CDR3 DNA sequence: TGTGCCAGCTCACCGGGACAGGGGGCTCGGGAGCAGTACTTC. Residues: CASSPGQGAREQYF.

Turning to this clone: Additional DNA sequences in this sample encode the identical CDR3. The J gene is TRBJ2-7, the V gene TRBV27, with D possibly being TRBD1 (6 bases). CDR1 and CDR2 (germline): MNHEY, SMNVEV (reference sequence). V was clipped by 5 bases and J by 2 bases, with 10 bases between them. The CDR3 is made up of 13 amino acids. CDR3 protein: CASSLTGTYEQYF. The CDR3 bases are TGTGCCAGCAGTCTGACAGGAACCTACGAGCAGTACTTC.

The chain joins TRBV12-2 to TRBJ2-5; the D call in the table, TRBD1, was not verified against the DNA. TRBV12-2 counts as a pseudogene. CDR3 size: 15 residues. CDR3 nucleotide sequence: TGTGCAAGTCGCTCCGTGGGCGTTTTTAAAGAGACCCAGTACTTC. This sequence encodes CASRSVGVFKETQYF.

The chain couples TRBV27 to TRBJ2-7; unclear D gene. V lost 0 bases and J 3 bases, leaving 9 bases between the germline ends. Germline V gives CDR1 MNHEY, CDR2 SMNVEV (reference sequence). This CDR3 is 14 amino acids long. The CDR3 region is CASSLSAANYEQYF. CDR3 DNA: TGTGCCAGCAGTTTATCGGCAGCCAACTACGAGCAGTACTTC.

The CDR3 loop reads CASSGAGYYEQYF. In DNA, the CDR3 is TGTGCCAGCAGCGGGGCTGGGTACTACGAGCAGTACTTC. The rearrangement joins TRBV11-2 to TRBJ2-7; tentative D call: TRBD1 (5 bases). Germline V gene data show CDR1 as SGHAT and CDR2 as FQNNGV. The CDR3 has 13 residues. V gave up 5 bases and J gave up 3 bases, with 11 bases separating them. The full variable domain, in which reference TRBV11-2 and TRBJ2-7 provide the parts outside the CDR3, is EAGVAQSPRYKIIEKRQSVAFWCNPISGHATLYWYQQILGQGPKLLIQFQNNGVVDDSQLPKDRFSAERLKGVDSTLKIQPAKLEDSAVYLCASSGAGYYEQYFGPGTRLTVT.

The chain combines TRBV15 with TRBJ2-1; no definite D call. Germline CDR1 reads LNHNV; CDR2 reads YYDKDF (reference sequence). V lost 1 base and J lost 5, with 15 bases in between. CDR3 size: 16 residues. Here the CDR3 reads CATSRVLGVPNNEQFF. DNA of the CDR3: TGTGCCACCAGCAGAGTTTTGGGCGTTCCTAACAATGAGCAGTTCTTC.

This chain uses TRBV30 with TRBJ2-5, with 12 bases matching TRBD2. Germline V gene sequence: CDR1 GTSNPN, CDR2 SVGIG (reference sequence). The trim removed 2 bases at V and 3 bases at J, leaving 7 bases unmatched. This CDR3 comprises 16 residues. The CDR3 spells CAWSILRTSGKETQYF. DNA for the CDR3: TGTGCCTGGAGTATCCTCCGGACTAGCGGGAAAGAGACCCAGTACTTC.

The J gene is TRBJ1-1, the V gene TRBV11-2; D is uncertain. The CDR3 runs 15 residues. The germline V and J ends were trimmed by 8 bases and 0 bases, with 16 bases remaining between them. Germline CDR1 and CDR2: SGHAT and FQNNGV. The CDR3 DNA sequence: TGTGCCAGCGCACGCACCCTTTTCATGAACACTGAAGCTTTCTTT. Protein sequence: CASARTLFMNTEAFF.

The chain couples TRBV2 to TRBJ1-2; a weak D match, TRBD1 (5 bases). Trimming took off 5 bases at V and 7 bases at J, with 26 bases between the two ends. The CDR3 loop spans 17 amino acids. The germline V gene encodes CDR1 SNHLY and CDR2 FYNNEI. The CDR3 here is CASSSTGTALEASGYTF. CDR3 DNA sequence: TGTGCCAGCAGTTCTACCGGGACGGCTTTGGAAGCTAGTGGCTACACCTTC.

The rearrangement joins TRBV19 to TRBJ2-2; D is undetermined. Trimming took off 9 bases at V and 4 bases at J, with 12 bases between the two ends. CDR3 size: 13 residues. Germline CDR1 LNHDA, CDR2 SQIVND (reference sequence). The CDR3 here is CASYKPGTGELFF. Written as DNA, the CDR3 is TGTGCCAGCTACAAGCCCGGCACCGGGGAGCTGTTTTTT. Drawing the rest from reference TRBV19 and TRBJ2-2, the complete variable domain is DGGITQSPKYLFRKEGQNVTLSCEQNLNHDAMYWYRQDPGQGLRLIYYSQIVNDFQKGDIAEGYSVSREKKESFPLTVTSAQKNPTAFYLCASYKPGTGELFFGEGSRLTVL.

V usage is TRBV11-2 and J usage is TRBJ2-3; D uncertain. This CDR3 contains 15 residues. Germline values: CDR1 SGHAT, CDR2 FQNNGV. Trimming took off 2 bases at V and 6 bases at J, with 15 bases between the two ends. DNA of the CDR3: TGTGCCAGCAGCTTAAGGCCTATGGCAGTTGATACGCAGTATTTT. It is translated as CASSLRPMAVDTQYF.

Concerning this clone: This CDR3 is also generated by other DNA sequences in the sample. The chain has TRBV15 and TRBJ2-7, with 10 positions matching TRBD1. Germline V gene sequence: CDR1 LNHNV, CDR2 YYDKDF (reference sequence). This CDR3 region has 14 residues. V shed 3 bases, J shed 4 bases, and the junction held 3 bases outside the gene matches. The CDR3 bases are TGTGCCACCAGCAGCCGGGACAGGGGATACGAGCAGTACTTC. It is translated as CATSSRDRGYEQYF. Variable domain in full (rest from reference TRBV15 and TRBJ2-7): DAMVIQNPRYQVTQFGKPVTLSCSQTLNHNVMYWYQQKSSQAPKLLFHYYDKDFNNEADTPDNFQSRRPNTSFCFLDIRSPGLGDTAMYLCATSSRDRGYEQYFGPGTRLTVT.

J is TRBJ1-1 and V is TRBV28; 8 nucleotides match TRBD1. V shed 7 bases and J 0 bases; nucleotides not matched to a gene: 13. Per the germline V gene, CDR1 is MDHEN and CDR2 is SYDVKM. CDR3 length equals 17 residues. CDR3 nucleotides: TGTGCCAGCACACACGTCGGGACAGGTTCCATGAACACTGAAGCTTTCTTT. Translated: CASTHVGTGSMNTEAFF.

This chain links TRBV11-3 with TRBJ2-1; 8 positions match TRBD2. Trimming took 4 bases from V and 8 from J; bases not matched to a gene: 10. CDR1 and CDR2 (germline): SGHNT, YENEEA. The CDR3 sequence is 15 residues long. Here the CDR3 DNA reads TGTGCCAGCAGCTCCACCCGGGGGGGTGGCGATGAGCAGTTCTTC. This codes for CASSSTRGGGDEQFF.

This clone turned up a few times. The chain links TRBV19 to TRBJ1-2; D ambiguous. CDR1 and CDR2 (germline): LNHDA, SQIVND (reference sequence). This CDR3 spans 13 amino acids. Between the trimmed V and J ends, which lost 7 bases and 4 bases, there was a span of 13 bases. CDR3: CASKIQRSYGYTF. CDR3 in DNA: TGTGCCAGTAAAATCCAGCGCAGCTATGGCTACACCTTC.

The chain has TRBV5-4 and TRBJ2-7; D may be TRBD1 or TRBD2 (5 bases each). The germline V gene has CDR1 SGHNT and CDR2 YYREEE (reference sequence). The CDR3 has 16 amino acids. V was clipped by 3 bases and J by 2 bases, with 18 bases between them. In DNA form, the CDR3 reads TGTGCCAGCAGCTCGCTCGGGGCAGGGATTACCTACGAGCAGTACTTC. It is translated as CASSSLGAGITYEQYF.

The chain recombines TRBV19 with TRBJ2-1; D gene ambiguous. CDR1 and CDR2 from the germline V gene are LNHDA and SQIVND (reference sequence). The length of the CDR3 is 13 residues. The V gene lost 1 base and the J gene lost 4 bases, with 5 bases spanning the gap. The CDR3 sequence: CASSIVQYNEQFF. The CDR3 DNA is TGTGCCAGTAGTATAGTGCAGTACAATGAGCAGTTCTTC.

This clone showed up just once. The chain links TRBV27 to TRBJ2-7, with TRBD2 matching over 8 bases. Germline loops: CDR1 MNHEY, CDR2 SMNVEV (reference sequence). The CDR3 has 16 amino acids. V shed 5 bases, J shed 5 bases, and the junction held 14 bases outside the gene matches. The CDR3 sequence is CASSIQLGGRFHEQYF. As DNA, the CDR3 is TGTGCCAGCAGTATACAACTCGGCGGGAGGTTCCACGAGCAGTACTTC.

This rearrangement joins TRBV5-5 to TRBJ1-5; possibly TRBD1 for D (6 bases). Trimming removed 0 bases at V and 7 bases at J, with 11 bases between. CDR1 and CDR2 from the germline V gene are SGHKS and YYEKEE (reference sequence). The CDR3 loop spans 14 amino acids. This CDR3 is CASSLDQGSQPQHF. CDR3 nucleotides: TGTGCCAGCAGCTTGGACCAGGGGAGCCAGCCCCAGCATTTT. The full variable domain, rest sourced from reference TRBV5-5 and TRBJ1-5, is DAGVTQSPTHLIKTRGQQVTLRCSPISGHKSVSWYQQVLGQGPQFIFQYYEKEERGRGNFPDRFSARQFPNYSSELNVNALLLGDSALYLCASSLDQGSQPQHFGDGTRLSIL.

In its sample, this clone was seen once. The chain employs TRBV7-9 and TRBJ2-5, with 9 bases lining up with TRBD2. CDR1 is SEHNR, CDR2 FQNEAQ, per germline (reference sequence). Unmatched junction bases numbered 8, after V lost 4 bases and J lost 5 bases. This CDR3 region has 15 residues. CDR3 region: CASSSVSGSWETQYF. The CDR3 nucleotides are TGTGCCAGCAGCTCCGTTAGCGGGAGCTGGGAGACCCAGTACTTC.

CDR3 DNA: TGTGCCAGCAGTTTAGTCGGACTCCCAAAGGGTCGTGAGCAGTTCTTC. It translates to CASSLVGLPKGREQFF. The gene calls are TRBV28 and TRBJ2-1, with D possibly being TRBD2 (5 bases). The V gene's germline CDR1 is MDHEN and CDR2 SYDVKM. The CDR3 consists of 16 residues. Trimming took off 2 bases at V and 9 bases at J, with 20 bases between the two ends.